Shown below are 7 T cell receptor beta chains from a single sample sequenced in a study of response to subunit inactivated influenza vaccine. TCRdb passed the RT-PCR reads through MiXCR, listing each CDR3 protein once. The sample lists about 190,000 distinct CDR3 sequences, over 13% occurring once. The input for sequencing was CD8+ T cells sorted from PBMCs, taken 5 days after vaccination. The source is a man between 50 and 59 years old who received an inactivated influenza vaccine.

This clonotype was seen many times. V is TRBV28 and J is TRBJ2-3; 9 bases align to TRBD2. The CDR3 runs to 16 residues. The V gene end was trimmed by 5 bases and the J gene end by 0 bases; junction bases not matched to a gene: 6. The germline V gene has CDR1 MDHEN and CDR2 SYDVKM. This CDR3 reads CASSAGTSFSTDTQYF. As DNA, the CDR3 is TGTGCCAGCAGTGCCGGGACTAGCTTTAGCACAGATACGCAGTATTTT.

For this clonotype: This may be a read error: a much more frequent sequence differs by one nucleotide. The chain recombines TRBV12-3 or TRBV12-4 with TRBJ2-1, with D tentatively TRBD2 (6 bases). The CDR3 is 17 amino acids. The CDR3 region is CANEPLDRDFEDNKQFF. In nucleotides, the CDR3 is TGTGCCAATGAGCCCCTAGACCGGGACTTCGAGGACAATAAGCAGTTCTTC.

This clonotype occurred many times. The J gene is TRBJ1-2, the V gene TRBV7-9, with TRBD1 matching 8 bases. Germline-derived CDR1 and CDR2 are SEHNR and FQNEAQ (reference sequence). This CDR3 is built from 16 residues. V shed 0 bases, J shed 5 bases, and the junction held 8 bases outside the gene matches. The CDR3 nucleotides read TGTGCCAGCAGCTTAGCGCGAGGACAGGGAGGGTATGGCTACACCTTC. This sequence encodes CASSLARGQGGYGYTF.

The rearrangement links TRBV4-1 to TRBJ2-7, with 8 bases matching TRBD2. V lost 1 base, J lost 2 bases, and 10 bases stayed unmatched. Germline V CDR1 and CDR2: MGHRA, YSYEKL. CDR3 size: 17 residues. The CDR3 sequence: CASSQVPGGTPPYEQYF. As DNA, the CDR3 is TGCGCCAGCAGCCAAGTACCGGGGGGGACACCACCCTACGAGCAGTACTTC.

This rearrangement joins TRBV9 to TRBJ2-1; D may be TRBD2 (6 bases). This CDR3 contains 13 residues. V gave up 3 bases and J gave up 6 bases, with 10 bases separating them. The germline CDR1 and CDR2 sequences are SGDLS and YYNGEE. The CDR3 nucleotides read TGTGCCAGCAGCGCCGGGACTTTCAATGAGCAGTTCTTC. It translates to CASSAGTFNEQFF.

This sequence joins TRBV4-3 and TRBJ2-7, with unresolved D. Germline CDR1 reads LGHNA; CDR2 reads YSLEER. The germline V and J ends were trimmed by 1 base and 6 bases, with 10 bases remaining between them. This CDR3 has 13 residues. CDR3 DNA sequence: TGCGCCAGCAGCCAAGCGGACGGTCTCGAGCAGTACTTC. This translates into CASSQADGLEQYF.

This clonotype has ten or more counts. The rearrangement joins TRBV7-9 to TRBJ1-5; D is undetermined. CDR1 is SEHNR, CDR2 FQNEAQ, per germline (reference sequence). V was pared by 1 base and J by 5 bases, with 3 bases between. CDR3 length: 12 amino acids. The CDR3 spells CASSLGDQPQHF. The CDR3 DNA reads TGTGCCAGCAGCTTAGGAGATCAGCCCCAGCATTTT.